The present entry profiles one T cell receptor (beta chain) with its context. Its antigen is currently not known. The record has no base qualities; no much larger clone is one base away. TCRdb records Illumina HiSeq 2500 as the sequencer. Quantitative 5'-RACE with molecular barcodes was used to prepare TCR beta libraries. The paper's data handling went like this. Disease-linked TCR variants were identified with a new computational method built on a probabilistic model of VDJ rearrangement. TCRdb itself trimmed the public reads at Q25 with fastp, ran MiXCR and retained productive beta chains. Identical CDR3 proteins give one entry, which carries the most common genes and DNA. TCRdb's processing, not the authors' own work, is the source of the V and J calls. This sample comprises over 700,000 distinct CDR3 sequences, around 20% of them detected only once. Around a fifth of the sample is in the top ten clones.

Trimming removed 6 bases from V and 5 bases from J, leaving 18 bases between the germline ends. The germline V gene (reference sequence) specifies MNHEY as CDR1 and SMNVEV as CDR2. Including cysteine and phenylalanine, the CDR3 has 15 amino acids. Of the read, only the CDR3 DNA is kept; its 45 bases are in frame from base 1. This specimen belongs to a study of CD8 T cells in ankylosing spondylitis (dated by TCRdb to about 2017). The study in broad terms: To find TCR variants linked to disease, the study profiled T cell receptor beta repertoires in ankylosing spondylitis patients and healthy donors. In total, the full study cohort was made up of over a hundred healthy donors and 25 or so ankylosing spondylitis patients. Peripheral blood samples were taken, and synovial fluid was additionally collected from ankylosing spondylitis patients. Paper-wide results and their limitations: In peripheral blood, the disease-linked clones were found at relatively low frequencies and had a CD8+ phenotype. Some motif variants had previously been reported in the synovial fluid and blood of reactive arthritis patients, which suggests shared mechanisms of disease initiation. Blood from ankylosing spondylitis patients appeared to be characterized by a TCR beta motif composed of eight highly homologous amino acid variants. The disease-linked clones were reported as significantly enriched in matched synovial fluid samples from ankylosing spondylitis patients.

Sequenced input: blood, either unsorted or a sorted T cell fraction (not recorded which). The chain links TRBV27 with TRBJ2-3, with no confident D gene call. The source is a male donor with ankylosing spondylitis. CDR3 sequence: CASRHLNPRGDTQYF. Here is the DNA: TGTGCCAGCAGACACCTCAACCCCCGAGGAGATACGCAGTATTTT.